Listed here is a single T cell receptor (beta chain). Its antigen remains unidentified. The data originate from a study of cytomegalovirus exposure and HLA in healthy donors. Trimming stripped 0 bases from V and 3 bases from J, with 6 bases between. The germline CDR1 and CDR2 sequences are SGHRS and YFSETQ. This CDR3 has 13 amino acids. Study-wide results and caveats: The study labeled fewer than 200 TCR beta chains cytomegalovirus-associated.

Profiling relied on immunoSEQ multiplex PCR, and the TCRdb table lists in-frame clones only, not all of them. The data show roughly 140,000 clones, around 87% seen once. The sequence came from a young man in good health and CMV-seropositive. The chain couples TRBV5-1 to TRBJ1-2; D is undetermined. Sequenced sample: PBMCs. CDR3 residues: CASSLGGDYGYTF. The CDR3 DNA reads as TGCGCCAGCAGCTTGGGCGGTGACTATGGCTACACCTTC.